The source of this TCR beta chain is a study of control samples from healthy donors and cancer patients. The repertoire was sequenced with immunoSEQ multiplex PCR; TCRdb's copy has only in-frame clones and lacks some. The sample has about 120,000 clones, more than 70% seen once. This receptor was taken from a woman in her seventies in good health. The sample comprised blood.

Here the CDR3 DNA reads TGTGCCAGCAGGGAGGACAGGGGGCGTTCACCCCTCCACTTT. Protein sequence: CASREDRGRSPLHF. The chain carries TRBV11-2 and TRBJ1-6; 11 bases map to TRBD1. Trimming at V came to 6 bases and at J to 9 bases, leaving 4 bases not matched to a gene. Looked up from germline, CDR1 is SGHAT and CDR2 is FQNNGV. CDR3 length: 14 amino acids.